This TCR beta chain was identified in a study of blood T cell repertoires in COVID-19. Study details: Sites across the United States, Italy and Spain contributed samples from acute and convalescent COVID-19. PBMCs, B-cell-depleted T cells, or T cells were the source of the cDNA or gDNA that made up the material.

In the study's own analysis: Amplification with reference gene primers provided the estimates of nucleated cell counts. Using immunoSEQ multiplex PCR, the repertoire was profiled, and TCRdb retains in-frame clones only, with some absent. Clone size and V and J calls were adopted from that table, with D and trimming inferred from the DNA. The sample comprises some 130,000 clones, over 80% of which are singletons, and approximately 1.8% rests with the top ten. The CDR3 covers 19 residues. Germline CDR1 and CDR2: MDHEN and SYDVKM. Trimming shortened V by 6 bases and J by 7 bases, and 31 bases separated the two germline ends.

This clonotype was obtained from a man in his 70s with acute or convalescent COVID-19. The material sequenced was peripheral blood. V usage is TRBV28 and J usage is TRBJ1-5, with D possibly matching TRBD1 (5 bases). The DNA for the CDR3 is TGTGCCAGCAGATTCAACCGGAGGGGCCTAATTGAACGAGGACAGCCCCAGCATTTT. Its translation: CASRFNRRGLIERGQPQHF.